The clone carrying this T cell receptor (beta chain) was counted many times. The source of the sample is a study of shared clonotypes between healthy human individuals. Sequencing was performed with immunoSEQ multiplex PCR; in TCRdb, only in-frame clones are kept and a portion is missing. Of about a million clones in the sample, around four fifths were seen once. CDR1 and CDR2 from the germline V gene are SGHNT and YYREEE (reference sequence). The CDR3 sequence is 14 residues long. V lost 5 bases to trimming and J lost 3 bases; unmatched junction nucleotides: 5. The TCR was taken from a man aged 18 to 35 in good health. The chain links TRBV5-4 to TRBJ1-3, with TRBD1 matching 7 bases. The sequencing input was memory CD4+ T cells sorted from blood. Subset specified: CD45RA-negative fraction. The CDR3 DNA follows: TGTGCCAGCAGGTCCACAGGGGTTGGAAACACCATATATTTT. Residues: CASRSTGVGNTIYF.